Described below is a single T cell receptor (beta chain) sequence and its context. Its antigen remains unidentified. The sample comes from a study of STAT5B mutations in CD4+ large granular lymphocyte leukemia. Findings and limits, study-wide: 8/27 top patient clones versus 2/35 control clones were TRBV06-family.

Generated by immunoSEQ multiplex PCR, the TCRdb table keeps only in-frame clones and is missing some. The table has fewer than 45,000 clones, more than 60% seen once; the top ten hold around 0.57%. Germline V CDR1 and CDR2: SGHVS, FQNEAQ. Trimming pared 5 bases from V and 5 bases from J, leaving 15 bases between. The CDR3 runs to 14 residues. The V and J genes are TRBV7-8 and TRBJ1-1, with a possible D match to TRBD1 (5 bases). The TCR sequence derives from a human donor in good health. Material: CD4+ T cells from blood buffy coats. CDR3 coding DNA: TGTGCCAGCAGCCAGGGCCTAGCGGGAACTGAAGCTTTCTTT. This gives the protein CASSQGLAGTEAFF.